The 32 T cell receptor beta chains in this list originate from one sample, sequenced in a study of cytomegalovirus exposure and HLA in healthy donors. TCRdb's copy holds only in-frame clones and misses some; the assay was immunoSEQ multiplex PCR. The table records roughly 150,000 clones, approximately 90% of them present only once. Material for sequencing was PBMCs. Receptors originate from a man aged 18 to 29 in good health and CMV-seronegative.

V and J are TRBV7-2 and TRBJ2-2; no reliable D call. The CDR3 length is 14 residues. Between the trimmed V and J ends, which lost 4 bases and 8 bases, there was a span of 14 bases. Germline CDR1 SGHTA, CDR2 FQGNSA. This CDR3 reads CASSSAPSEGELFF. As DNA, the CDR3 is TGTGCCAGCAGCTCAGCCCCGTCGGAGGGGGAGCTGTTTTTT. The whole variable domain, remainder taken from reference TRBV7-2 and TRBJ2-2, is GAGVSQSPSNKVTEKGKDVELRCDPISGHTALYWYRQSLGQGLEFLIYFQGNSAPDKSGLPSDRFSAERTGGSVSTLTIQRTQQEDSAVYLCASSSAPSEGELFFGEGSRLTVL.

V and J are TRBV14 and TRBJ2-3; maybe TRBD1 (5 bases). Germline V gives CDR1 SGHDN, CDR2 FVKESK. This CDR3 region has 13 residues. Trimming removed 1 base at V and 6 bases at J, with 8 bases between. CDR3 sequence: CASSQGGGDTQYF. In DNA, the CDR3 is TGTGCCAGCAGCCAAGGGGGCGGCGATACGCAGTATTTT. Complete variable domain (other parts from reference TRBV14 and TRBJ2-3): EAGVTQFPSHSVIEKGQTVTLRCDPISGHDNLYWYRRVMGKEIKFLLHFVKESKQDESGMPNNRFLAERTGGTYSTLKVQPAELEDSGVYFCASSQGGGDTQYFGPGTRLTVL.

The CDR3 loop reads CASSDGQGPHPPQHF. The DNA of the CDR3 is TGTGCCAGCAGTGATGGGCAGGGGCCGCACCCGCCCCAGCATTTT. This chain connects TRBV6-1 to TRBJ1-5; perhaps TRBD1 as D (6 bases). In germline, CDR1 is MNHNS, CDR2 SASEGT. CDR3 length equals 15 residues. V was pared by 3 bases and J by 9 bases, with 18 bases between.

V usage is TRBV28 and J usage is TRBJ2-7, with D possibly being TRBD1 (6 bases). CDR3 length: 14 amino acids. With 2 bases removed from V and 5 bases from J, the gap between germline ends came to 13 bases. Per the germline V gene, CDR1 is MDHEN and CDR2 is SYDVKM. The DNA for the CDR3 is TGTGCCAGCAGTTTAGCAGGGGAGAGGAACGAGCAGTACTTC. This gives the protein CASSLAGERNEQYF.

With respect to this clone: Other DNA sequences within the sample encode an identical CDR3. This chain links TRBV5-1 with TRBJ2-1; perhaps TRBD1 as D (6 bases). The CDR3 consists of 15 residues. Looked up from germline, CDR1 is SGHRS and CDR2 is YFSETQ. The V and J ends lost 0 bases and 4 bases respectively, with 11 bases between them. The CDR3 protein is CASSLGQGSYNEQFF. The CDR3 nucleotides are TGCGCCAGCAGCTTGGGGCAGGGGTCTTACAATGAGCAGTTCTTC.

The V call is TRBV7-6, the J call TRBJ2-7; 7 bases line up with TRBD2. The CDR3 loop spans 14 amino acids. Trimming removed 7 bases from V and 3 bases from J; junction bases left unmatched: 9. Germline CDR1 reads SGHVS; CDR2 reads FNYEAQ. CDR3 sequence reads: CASTPEGGFYEQYF. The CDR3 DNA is TGTGCCAGCACCCCCGAGGGAGGGTTCTACGAGCAGTACTTC.

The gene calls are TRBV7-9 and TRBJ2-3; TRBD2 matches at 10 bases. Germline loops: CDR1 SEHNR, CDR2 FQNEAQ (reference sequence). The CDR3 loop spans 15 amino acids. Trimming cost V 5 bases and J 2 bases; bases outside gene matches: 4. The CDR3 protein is CASSRTSGHTDTQYF. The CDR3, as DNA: TGTGCCAGCAGCCGGACTAGCGGACACACAGATACGCAGTATTTT. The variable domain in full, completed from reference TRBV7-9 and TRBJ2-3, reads DTGVSQNPRHKITKRGQNVTFRCDPISEHNRLYWYRQTLGQGPEFLTYFQNEAQLEKSRLLSDRFSAERPKGSFSTLEIQRTEQGDSAMYLCASSRTSGHTDTQYFGPGTRLTVL.

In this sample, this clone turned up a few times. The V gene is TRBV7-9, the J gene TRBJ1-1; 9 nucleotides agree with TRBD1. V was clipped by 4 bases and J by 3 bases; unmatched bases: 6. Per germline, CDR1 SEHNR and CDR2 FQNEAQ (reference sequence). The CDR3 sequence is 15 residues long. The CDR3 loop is CASSSTGGRYTEAFF. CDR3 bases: TGTGCCAGCAGCTCAACAGGGGGCCGGTACACTGAAGCTTTCTTT. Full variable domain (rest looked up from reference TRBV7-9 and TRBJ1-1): DTGVSQNPRHKITKRGQNVTFRCDPISEHNRLYWYRQTLGQGPEFLTYFQNEAQLEKSRLLSDRFSAERPKGSFSTLEIQRTEQGDSAMYLCASSSTGGRYTEAFFGQGTRLTVV.

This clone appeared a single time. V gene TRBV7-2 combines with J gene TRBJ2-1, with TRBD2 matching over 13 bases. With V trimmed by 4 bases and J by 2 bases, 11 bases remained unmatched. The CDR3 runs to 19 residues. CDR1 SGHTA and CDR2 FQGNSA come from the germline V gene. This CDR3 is CASSSGLAGLRFTYNEQFF. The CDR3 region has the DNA TGTGCCAGCAGCTCGGGACTAGCGGGGCTGCGGTTTACCTACAATGAGCAGTTCTTC.

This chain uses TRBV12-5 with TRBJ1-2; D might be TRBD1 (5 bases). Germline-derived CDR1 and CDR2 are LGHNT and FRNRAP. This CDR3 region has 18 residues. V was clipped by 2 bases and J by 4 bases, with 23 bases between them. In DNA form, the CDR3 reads TGTGCTAGTGGTTTGTACCGCGGTGTGGCAGGGTCGGGCTATGGCTACACCTTC. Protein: CASGLYRGVAGSGYGYTF.

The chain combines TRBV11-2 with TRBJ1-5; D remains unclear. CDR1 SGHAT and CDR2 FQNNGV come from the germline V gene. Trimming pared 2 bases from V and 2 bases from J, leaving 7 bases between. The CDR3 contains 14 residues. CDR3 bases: TGTGCCAGCAGCTTACGGAGTGGCAATCAGCCCCAGCATTTT. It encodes CASSLRSGNQPQHF.

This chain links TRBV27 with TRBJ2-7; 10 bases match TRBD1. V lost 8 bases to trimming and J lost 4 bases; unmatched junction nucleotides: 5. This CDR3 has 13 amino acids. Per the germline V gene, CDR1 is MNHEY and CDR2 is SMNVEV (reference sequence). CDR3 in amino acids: CASGRQGAYEQYF. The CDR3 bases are TGTGCCAGCGGACGACAGGGGGCGTACGAGCAGTACTTC.

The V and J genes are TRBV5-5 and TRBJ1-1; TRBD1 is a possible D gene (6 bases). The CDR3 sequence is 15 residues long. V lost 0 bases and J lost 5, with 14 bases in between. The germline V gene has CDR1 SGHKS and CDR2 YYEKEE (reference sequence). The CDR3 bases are TGTGCCAGCAGCTTGGAAGTAAGCAGGGGTACTGAAGCTTTCTTT. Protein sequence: CASSLEVSRGTEAFF. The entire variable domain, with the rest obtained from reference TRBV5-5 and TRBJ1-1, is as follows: DAGVTQSPTHLIKTRGQQVTLRCSPISGHKSVSWYQQVLGQGPQFIFQYYEKEERGRGNFPDRFSARQFPNYSSELNVNALLLGDSALYLCASSLEVSRGTEAFFGQGTRLTVV.

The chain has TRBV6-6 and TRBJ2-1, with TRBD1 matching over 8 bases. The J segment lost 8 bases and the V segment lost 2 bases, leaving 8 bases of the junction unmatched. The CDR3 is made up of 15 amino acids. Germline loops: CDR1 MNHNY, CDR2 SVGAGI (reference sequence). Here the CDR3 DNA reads TGTGCCAGCAGTTACAACGGACAGGGCGGAGATGAGCAGTTCTTC. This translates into CASSYNGQGGDEQFF.

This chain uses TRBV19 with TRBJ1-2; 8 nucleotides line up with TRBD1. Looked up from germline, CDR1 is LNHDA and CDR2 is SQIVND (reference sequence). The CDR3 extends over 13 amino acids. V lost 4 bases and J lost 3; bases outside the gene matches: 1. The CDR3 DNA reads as TGTGCCAGTAGTAAACAGGGGGACTATGGCTACACCTTC. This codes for CASSKQGDYGYTF.

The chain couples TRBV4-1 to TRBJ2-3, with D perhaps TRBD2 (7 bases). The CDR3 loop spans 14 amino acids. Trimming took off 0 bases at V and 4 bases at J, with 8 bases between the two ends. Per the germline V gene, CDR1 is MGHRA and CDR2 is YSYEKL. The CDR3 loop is CASSQEGGADTQYF. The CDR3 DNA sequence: TGCGCCAGCAGCCAAGAAGGGGGGGCAGATACGCAGTATTTT.

This CDR3 is CASSQGESSYNEQFF. In DNA, the CDR3 is TGTGCCAGCAGCCAAGGGGAGAGCTCCTACAATGAGCAGTTCTTC. This chain connects TRBV4-2 to TRBJ2-1; D may be TRBD2 (5 bases). Germline V gene data show CDR1 as LGHNA and CDR2 as YNFKEQ. This CDR3 has 15 residues. V lost 1 base, J lost 0 bases, and 7 bases lay in between.

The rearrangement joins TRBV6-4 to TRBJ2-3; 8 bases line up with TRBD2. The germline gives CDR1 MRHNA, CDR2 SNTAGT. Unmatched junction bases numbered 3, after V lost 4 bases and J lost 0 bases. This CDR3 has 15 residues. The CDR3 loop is CASSGAGASTDTQYF. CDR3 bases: TGTGCCAGCAGTGGAGCGGGAGCTAGCACAGATACGCAGTATTTT.

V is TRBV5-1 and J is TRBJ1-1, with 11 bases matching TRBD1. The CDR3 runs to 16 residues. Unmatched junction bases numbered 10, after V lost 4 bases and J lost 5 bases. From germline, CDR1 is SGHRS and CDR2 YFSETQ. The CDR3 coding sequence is TGCGCCAGCAGCCCCCGGGACAGGGGGATTCGGACTGAAGCTTTCTTT. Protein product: CASSPRDRGIRTEAFF. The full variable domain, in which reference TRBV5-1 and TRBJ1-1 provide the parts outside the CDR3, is KAGVTQTPRYLIKTRGQQVTLSCSPISGHRSVSWYQQTPGQGLQFLFEYFSETQRNKGNFPGRFSGRQFSNSRSEMNVSTLELGDSALYLCASSPRDRGIRTEAFFGQGTRLTVV.

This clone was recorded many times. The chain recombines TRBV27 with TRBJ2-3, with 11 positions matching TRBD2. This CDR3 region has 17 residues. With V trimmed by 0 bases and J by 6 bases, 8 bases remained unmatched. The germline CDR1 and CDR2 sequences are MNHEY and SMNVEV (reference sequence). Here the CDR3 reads CASSLSPLAGGSDTQYF. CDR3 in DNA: TGTGCCAGCAGTTTATCCCCGCTAGCGGGAGGATCTGATACGCAGTATTTT.

CDR3 region: CATSRLQPGELFF. The CDR3 DNA reads TGTGCCACCAGCAGGTTACAGCCCGGGGAGCTGTTTTTT. The chain has TRBV15 and TRBJ2-2; D not resolved. Germline CDR1 and CDR2: LNHNV and YYDKDF (reference sequence). The ends were cut back, 3 bases at V and 6 bases at J, with 8 bases in the middle. The CDR3 contains 13 residues.

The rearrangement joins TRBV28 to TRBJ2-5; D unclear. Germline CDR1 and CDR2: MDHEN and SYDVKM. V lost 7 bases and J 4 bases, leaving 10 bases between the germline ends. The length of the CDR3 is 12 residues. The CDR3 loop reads CASNPPGETQYF. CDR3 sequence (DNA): TGTGCCAGCAATCCCCCCGGAGAGACCCAGTACTTC. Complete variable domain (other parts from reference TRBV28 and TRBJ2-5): DVKVTQSSRYLVKRTGEKVFLECVQDMDHENMFWYRQDPGLGLRLIYFSYDVKMKEKGDIPEGYSVSREKKERFSLILESASTNQTSMYLCASNPPGETQYFGPGTRLLVL.

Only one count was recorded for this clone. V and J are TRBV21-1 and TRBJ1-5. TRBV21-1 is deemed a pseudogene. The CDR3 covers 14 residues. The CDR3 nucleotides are TGTGCCAGCAAGGGGCAGGGAGGCCATCAGCCCCAGCATTTT. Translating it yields CASKGQGGHQPQHF.

CDR3 coding DNA: TGTGCCAGCAACCCGCGAGGGAACGGGGAGCTGTTTTTT. Residues: CASNPRGNGELFF. The chain links TRBV7-9 to TRBJ2-2; a possible D gene is TRBD2 (5 bases). The CDR3 extends over 13 amino acids. From germline, CDR1 is SEHNR and CDR2 FQNEAQ (reference sequence). The V end lost 7 bases, the J end lost 7 bases, and 13 bases lay between the germline ends.

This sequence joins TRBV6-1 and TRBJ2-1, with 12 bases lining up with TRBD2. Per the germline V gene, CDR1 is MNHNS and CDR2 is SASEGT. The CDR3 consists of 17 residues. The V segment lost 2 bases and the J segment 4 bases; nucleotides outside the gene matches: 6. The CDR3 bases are TGTGCCAGCAGTGAACCAGGACTAGCGGGGAAGTACAATGAGCAGTTCTTC. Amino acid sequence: CASSEPGLAGKYNEQFF.

The CDR3 protein is CASSLIGQVYEQYF. In nucleotides, the CDR3 is TGTGCCAGCAGCTTAATAGGACAGGTCTACGAGCAGTACTTC. V is TRBV7-9 and J is TRBJ2-7, with 7 bases that match TRBD1. Trimming cost V 2 bases and J 3 bases; bases outside gene matches: 4. The CDR3 covers 14 residues. From germline, CDR1 is SEHNR and CDR2 FQNEAQ (reference sequence).

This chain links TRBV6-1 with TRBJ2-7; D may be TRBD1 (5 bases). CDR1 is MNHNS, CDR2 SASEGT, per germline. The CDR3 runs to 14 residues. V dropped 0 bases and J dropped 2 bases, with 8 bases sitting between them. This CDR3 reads CASSEAWGPYEQYV. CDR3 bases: TGTGCCAGCAGTGAAGCATGGGGCCCCTACGAGCAGTACGTC.

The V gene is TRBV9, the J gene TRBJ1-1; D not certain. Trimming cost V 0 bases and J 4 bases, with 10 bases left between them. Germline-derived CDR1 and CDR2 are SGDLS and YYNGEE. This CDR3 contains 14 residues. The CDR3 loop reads CASSVDGYGTEAFF. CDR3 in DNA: TGTGCCAGCAGCGTAGACGGGTACGGCACTGAAGCTTTCTTT.

The CDR3 nucleotides are TGTGCCAGCAGCTCCCCGGGTAGCGGAGACCAGACCCAGTACTTC. Translation gives CASSSPGSGDQTQYF. This chain connects TRBV7-9 to TRBJ2-5; perhaps TRBD2 as D (6 bases). The CDR3 spans 15 residues. V lost 4 bases, J lost 6 bases, and 18 bases lay in between. The germline CDR1 and CDR2 sequences are SEHNR and FQNEAQ (reference sequence). The full variable domain, its missing parts supplied by reference TRBV7-9 and TRBJ2-5, is DTGVSQNPRHKITKRGQNVTFRCDPISEHNRLYWYRQTLGQGPEFLTYFQNEAQLEKSRLLSDRFSAERPKGSFSTLEIQRTEQGDSAMYLCASSSPGSGDQTQYFGPGTRLLVL.

CDR3 residues: CASRDGTGNNEQFF. In nucleotides, the CDR3 is TGTGCCAGCAGGGACGGGACAGGGAACAATGAGCAGTTCTTC. The V and J genes are TRBV2 and TRBJ2-1, with 9 bases that match TRBD1. From germline, CDR1 is SNHLY and CDR2 FYNNEI. Trimming cost V 6 bases and J 5 bases; bases outside gene matches: 5. This CDR3 is 14 amino acids long.

In DNA form, the CDR3 reads TGTGCCAGTAGTATAGGGCAGGGGGCGTTCAATGAGCAGTTCTTC. This codes for CASSIGQGAFNEQFF. V gene TRBV19 combines with J gene TRBJ2-1; 8 bases match TRBD1. CDR3 length equals 15 residues. The germline V gene encodes CDR1 LNHDA and CDR2 SQIVND (reference sequence). J lost 6 bases, V lost 1 base, and 5 bases had no gene match.

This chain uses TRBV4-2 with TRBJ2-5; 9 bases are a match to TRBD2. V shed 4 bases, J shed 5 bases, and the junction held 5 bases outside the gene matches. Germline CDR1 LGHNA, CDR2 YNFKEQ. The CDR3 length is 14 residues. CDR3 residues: CASSLSGGAETQYF. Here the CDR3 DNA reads TGTGCCAGCAGCCTTAGCGGGGGTGCGGAGACCCAGTACTTC.